This T cell receptor (beta chain) is from a study of a mutant IDH1 vaccine in newly diagnosed glioma. Study at large: Eight vaccinations went to patients in weeks 1, 3, 5, 7, 11, 15, 19, 23.

Comment on this clone: Its target is not known.

Method: immunoSEQ multiplex PCR; TCRdb's copy keeps in-frame clones and lacks some. The table has about 53,000 clones, 70% to 85% seen once. The CDR3 runs 16 residues. Germline V gene lookup returns CDR1 MNHNY and CDR2 SVGAGI (reference sequence). Unmatched junction bases numbered 4, after V lost 0 bases and J lost 9 bases. Time point indicated: week 5, during vaccination. Mutant IDH1 20-mer peptide, at 300 ug, made up each vaccine dose, with topical imiquimod. This specimen was PBMCs, taken from a glioma patient whose treatment included an IDH1 peptide vaccine. The chain has TRBV6-6 and TRBJ2-1; the match to TRBD2 covers 14 bases. This sequence was found in a woman aged 18-29 years with glioma. Some clones in this sample may be carry-over from other donors' samples. This chain's CDR3 is CASSYSRGLAGVEQFF. The CDR3 bases are TGTGCCAGCAGTTACTCGAGGGGACTAGCGGGAGTTGAGCAGTTCTTC.